Below, one T cell receptor (beta chain) is given with its context. There are 13 residues in the CDR3. In germline, CDR1 is LNHDA, CDR2 SQIVND (reference sequence). Deletions cut 7 bases from V and 3 bases from J, with 12 bases between. This specimen comes from a study of CD8 T cells in Susac syndrome. TCR beta sequencing covered blood CD8+ and CD4+ T cells. The RNA input was roughly 0.45 to 1 ug, and it was reverse transcribed with random hexamers. From the immunoSEQ multiplex PCR reads, TCRdb called clonotypes with MiXCR, one entry per CDR3 protein. Of some 450,000 distinct CDR3 sequences detected, more than 80% appear once; the ten largest clones hold more than 0.09%.

The specimen was CD8+ T cells from PBMCs. The J gene is TRBJ1-1, the V gene TRBV19; D gene ambiguous. This TCR was sampled from a human donor with multiple sclerosis. The CDR3 here is CASIPRWDTEAFF. As DNA, the CDR3 is TGTGCCAGTATCCCACGCTGGGACACTGAAGCTTTCTTT.